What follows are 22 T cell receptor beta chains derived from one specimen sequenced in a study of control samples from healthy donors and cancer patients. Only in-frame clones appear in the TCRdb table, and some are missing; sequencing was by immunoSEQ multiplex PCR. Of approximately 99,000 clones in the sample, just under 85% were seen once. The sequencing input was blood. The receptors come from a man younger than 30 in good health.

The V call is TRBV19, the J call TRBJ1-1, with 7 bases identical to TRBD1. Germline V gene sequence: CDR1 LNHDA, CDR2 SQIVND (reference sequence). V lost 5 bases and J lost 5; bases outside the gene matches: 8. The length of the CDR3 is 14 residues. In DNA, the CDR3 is TGTGCCAGTAGTCCGACAGGGTTTGGTACTGAAGCTTTCTTT. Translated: CASSPTGFGTEAFF.

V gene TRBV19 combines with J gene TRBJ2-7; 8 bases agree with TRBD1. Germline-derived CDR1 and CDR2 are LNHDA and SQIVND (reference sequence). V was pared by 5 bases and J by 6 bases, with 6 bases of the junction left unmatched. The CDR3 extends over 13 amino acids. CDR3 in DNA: TGTGCCAGTAGTGTAGTACAGGGGGGCGAGCAGTACGTC. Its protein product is CASSVVQGGEQYV.

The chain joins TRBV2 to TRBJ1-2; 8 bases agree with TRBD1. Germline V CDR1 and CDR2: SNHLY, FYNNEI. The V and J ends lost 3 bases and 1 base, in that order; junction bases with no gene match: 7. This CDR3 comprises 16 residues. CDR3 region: CASSEDWTGYNYGYTF. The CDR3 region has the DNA TGTGCCAGCAGTGAGGATTGGACAGGGTATAACTATGGCTACACCTTC.

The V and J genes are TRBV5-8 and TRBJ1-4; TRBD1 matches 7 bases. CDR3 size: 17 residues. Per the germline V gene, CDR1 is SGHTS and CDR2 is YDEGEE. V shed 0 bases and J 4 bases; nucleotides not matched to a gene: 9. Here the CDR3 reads CASSLERGRRDNEKLFF. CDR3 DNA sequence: TGTGCCAGCAGCTTGGAGAGGGGGCGGCGGGATAATGAAAAACTGTTTTTT.

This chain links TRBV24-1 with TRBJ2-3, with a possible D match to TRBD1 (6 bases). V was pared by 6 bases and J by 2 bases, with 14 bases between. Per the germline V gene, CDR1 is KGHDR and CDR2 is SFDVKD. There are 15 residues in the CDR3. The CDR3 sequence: CATSNGRTVTDTQYF. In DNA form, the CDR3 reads TGTGCCACCAGTAATGGTAGGACAGTCACAGATACGCAGTATTTT.

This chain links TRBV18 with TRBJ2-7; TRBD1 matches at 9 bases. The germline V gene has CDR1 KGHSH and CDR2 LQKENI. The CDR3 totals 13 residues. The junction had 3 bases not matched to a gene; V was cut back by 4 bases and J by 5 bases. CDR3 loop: CASSQTGGNEQYV. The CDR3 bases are TGTGCCAGCTCACAAACAGGGGGCAACGAGCAGTACGTC.

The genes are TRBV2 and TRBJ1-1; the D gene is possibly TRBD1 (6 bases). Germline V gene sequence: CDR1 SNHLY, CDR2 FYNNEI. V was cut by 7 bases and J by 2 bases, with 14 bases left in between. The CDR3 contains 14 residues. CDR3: CASTSDRSNTEAFF. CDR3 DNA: TGTGCCAGCACGTCAGACAGGAGTAACACTGAAGCTTTCTTT.

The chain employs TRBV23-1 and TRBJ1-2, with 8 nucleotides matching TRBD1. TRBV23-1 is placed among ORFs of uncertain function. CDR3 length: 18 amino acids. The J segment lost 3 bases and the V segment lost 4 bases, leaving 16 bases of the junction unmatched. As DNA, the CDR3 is TGCGCCAGCAGTCCCCCGGACAGGGCGTACCACGACCACTATGGCTACACCTTC. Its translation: CASSPPDRAYHDHYGYTF.

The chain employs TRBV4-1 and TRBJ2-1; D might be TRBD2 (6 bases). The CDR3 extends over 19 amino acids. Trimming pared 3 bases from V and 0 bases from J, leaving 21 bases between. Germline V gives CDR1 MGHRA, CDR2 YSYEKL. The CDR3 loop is CASSQTNVGGPFSYNEQFF. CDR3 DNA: TGCGCCAGCAGCCAGACTAATGTGGGGGGACCTTTCTCCTACAATGAGCAGTTCTTC.

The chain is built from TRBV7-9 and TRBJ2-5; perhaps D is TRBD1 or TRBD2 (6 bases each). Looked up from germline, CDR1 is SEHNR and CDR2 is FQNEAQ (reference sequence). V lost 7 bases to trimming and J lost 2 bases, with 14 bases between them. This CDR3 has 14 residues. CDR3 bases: TGTGCCAGCATCCTAGGAGGGACACAAGAGACCCAGTACTTC. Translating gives CASILGGTQETQYF.

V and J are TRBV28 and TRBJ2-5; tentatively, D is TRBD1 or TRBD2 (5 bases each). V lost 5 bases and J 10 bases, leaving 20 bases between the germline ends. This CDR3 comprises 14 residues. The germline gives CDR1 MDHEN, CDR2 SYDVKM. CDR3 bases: TGTGCCAGCAGTCCCCTCCGGGACGGGGTTGGCCAGTACTTC. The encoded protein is CASSPLRDGVGQYF.

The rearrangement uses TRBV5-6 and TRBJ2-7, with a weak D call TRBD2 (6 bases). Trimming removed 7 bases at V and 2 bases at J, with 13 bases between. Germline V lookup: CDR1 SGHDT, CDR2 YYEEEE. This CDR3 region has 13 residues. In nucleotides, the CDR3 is TGTGCCAGCCGGGAGTTACAGACCTACGAGCAGTACTTC. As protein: CASRELQTYEQYF.

The CDR3, as DNA: TGTGCCAGCAGCTCTGGACAGGGTCTTGTGGGGCGGAGCTACACCTTC. It translates to CASSSGQGLVGRSYTF. The V gene is TRBV5-4, the J gene TRBJ1-2; 8 nucleotides match TRBD1. Unmatched junction bases numbered 16, after V lost 3 bases and J lost 9 bases. The CDR3 consists of 16 residues. CDR1 SGHNT and CDR2 YYREEE come from the germline V gene (reference sequence).

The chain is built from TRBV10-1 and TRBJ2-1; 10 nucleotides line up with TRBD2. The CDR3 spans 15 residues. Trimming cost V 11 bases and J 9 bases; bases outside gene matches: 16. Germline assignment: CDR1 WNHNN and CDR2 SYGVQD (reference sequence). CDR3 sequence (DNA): TGCGCCTCCGCTAGCGGGGGTCCTCGGGGGGGTGAGCAGTTCTTC. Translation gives CASASGGPRGGEQFF.

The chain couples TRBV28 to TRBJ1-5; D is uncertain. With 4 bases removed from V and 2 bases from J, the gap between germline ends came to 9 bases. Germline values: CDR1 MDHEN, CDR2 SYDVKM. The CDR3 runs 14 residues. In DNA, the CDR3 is TGTGCCAGCAGTTCGGTCTTCGGCAATCAGCCCCAGCATTTT. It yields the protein CASSSVFGNQPQHF.

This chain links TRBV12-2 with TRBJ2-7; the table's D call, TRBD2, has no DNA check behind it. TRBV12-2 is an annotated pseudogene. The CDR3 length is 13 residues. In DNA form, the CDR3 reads TGTGCAAGTCGCTTAGCATCCGTCTACGAGCAGTACGTC. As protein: CASRLASVYEQYV.

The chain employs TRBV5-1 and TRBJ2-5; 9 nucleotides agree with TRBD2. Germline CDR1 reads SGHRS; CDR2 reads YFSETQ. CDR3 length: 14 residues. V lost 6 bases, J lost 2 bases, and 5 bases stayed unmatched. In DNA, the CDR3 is TGCGCCAGCAATGGCGGGGGGGGTCAAGAGACCCAGTACTTC. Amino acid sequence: CASNGGGGQETQYF. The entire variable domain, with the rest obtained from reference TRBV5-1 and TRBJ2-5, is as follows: KAGVTQTPRYLIKTRGQQVTLSCSPISGHRSVSWYQQTPGQGLQFLFEYFSETQRNKGNFPGRFSGRQFSNSRSEMNVSTLELGDSALYLCASNGGGGQETQYFGPGTRLLVL.

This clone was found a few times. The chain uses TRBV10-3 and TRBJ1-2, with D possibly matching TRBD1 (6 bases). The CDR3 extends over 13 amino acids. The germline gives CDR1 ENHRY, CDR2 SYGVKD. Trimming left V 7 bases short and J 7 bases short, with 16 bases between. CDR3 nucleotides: TGTGCCATCAACGACCCCGGACAGTCTGGCTACACCTTC. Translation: CAINDPGQSGYTF.

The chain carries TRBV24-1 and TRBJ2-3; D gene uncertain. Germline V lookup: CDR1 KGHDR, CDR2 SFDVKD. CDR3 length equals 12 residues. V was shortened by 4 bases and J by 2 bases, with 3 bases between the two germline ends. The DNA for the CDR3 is TGTGCCACCAGTGACTTCACAGATACGCAGTATTTT. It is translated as CATSDFTDTQYF.

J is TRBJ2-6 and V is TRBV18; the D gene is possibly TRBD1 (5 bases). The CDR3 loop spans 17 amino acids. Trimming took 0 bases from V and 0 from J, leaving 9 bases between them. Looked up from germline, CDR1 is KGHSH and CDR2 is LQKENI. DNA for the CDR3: TGTGCCAGCTCACCACCGGAAGGGGCCTCTGGGGCCAACGTCCTGACTTTC. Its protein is CASSPPEGASGANVLTF.

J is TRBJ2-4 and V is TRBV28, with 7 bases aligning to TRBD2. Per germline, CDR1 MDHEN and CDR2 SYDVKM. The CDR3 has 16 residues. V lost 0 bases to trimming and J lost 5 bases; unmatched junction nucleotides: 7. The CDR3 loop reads CASSLWSGEGENIQYF. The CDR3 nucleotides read TGTGCCAGCAGTTTATGGAGCGGGGAAGGGGAAAACATTCAGTACTTC. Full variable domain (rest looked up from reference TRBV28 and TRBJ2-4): DVKVTQSSRYLVKRTGEKVFLECVQDMDHENMFWYRQDPGLGLRLIYFSYDVKMKEKGDIPEGYSVSREKKERFSLILESASTNQTSMYLCASSLWSGEGENIQYFGAGTRLSVL.

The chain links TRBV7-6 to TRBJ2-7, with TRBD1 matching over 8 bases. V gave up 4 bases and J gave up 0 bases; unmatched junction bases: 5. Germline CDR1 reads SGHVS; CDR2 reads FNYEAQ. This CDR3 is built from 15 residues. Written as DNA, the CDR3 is TGTGCCAGCAGCTCCTCCGGGACAGGCTCCTACGAGCAGTACTTC. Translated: CASSSSGTGSYEQYF.